This TCR beta chain was documented in a study of blood T cells in healthy people across ages. Then a second PCR, running roughly 6 to 12 cycles, was carried out with a sample-barcoded 5' primer and a J-beta primer mix. Every molecule of cDNA carried a tag from a template-switch adaptor with 12 random nucleotides. Each CDR3 protein gets one entry after TCRdb re-called the 5' RACE reads with MiXCR. The repertoire holds about 800,000 distinct CDR3 sequences, with roughly 25% as singletons. The CDR3 is 15 amino acids. Unmatched junction bases numbered 9, after V lost 5 bases and J lost 3 bases. Germline V gene data show CDR1 as LGHDT and CDR2 as YNNKEL (reference sequence). There are a few counts of this clonotype. Another study also made use of these data, one on T cells of mothers and their children. As that study records: Thymic selection molds TCR recombination output in a comparable way in related and unrelated pairs.

The sequenced material came from blood. The chain recombines TRBV3-1 with TRBJ1-1; TRBD1 agrees at 7 bases. This receptor was taken from a boy between 10 and 17 years old in good health. The CDR3 spells CASSAPTGRDTEAFF. The CDR3 DNA reads as TGTGCCAGCAGCGCGCCGACAGGGCGGGACACTGAAGCTTTCTTT.